This T cell receptor (beta chain) came from a study of early T cells in non-severe SARS-CoV-2 infection. V lost 2 bases and J lost 8, with 10 bases in between. Germline V gene sequence: CDR1 MRHNA, CDR2 SNTAGT. The CDR3 is 13 residues long. In the library, individual cDNA molecules carried attached unique molecular identifiers. TCRdb processed the 5' RACE reads anew with MiXCR; each CDR3 protein has one entry. The sample shows roughly 53,000 distinct CDR3 sequences, roughly 10% of them seen only once. This chain connects TRBV6-4 to TRBJ2-1; D ambiguous. This clonotype was obtained from an adult who was a healthcare worker with PCR-confirmed SARS-CoV-2 infection or an uninfected control (not recorded which). The specimen sequenced was whole blood. CDR3 bases: TGTGCCAGCAGTGACCCGCCGGTTCATGAGCAGTTCTTC. It encodes CASSDPPVHEQFF.